A selection of T cell receptor beta chains follows, all from one sample in a study of identical twins. TCRdb processed the 5' RACE reads anew with MiXCR; each CDR3 protein has one entry. The sample has some 190,000 distinct CDR3 sequences, approximately 15% seen once. The sample was also reused in another study, on T cells expressing NK-cell markers.

Sample: CD8+ T cells sorted from blood. These receptors all stem from a woman aged 18-29 years in good health. CDR3s include the opening cysteine and the closing phenylalanine or tryptophan. D genes are given only for firm matches.

CDR3 protein	D gene	V gene	J gene
CASSSPTSMETQYF	TRBD2	TRBV9	TRBJ2-5
CASSFQGMLDGYTF	.	TRBV12-3/TRBV12-4	TRBJ1-2
CASTSTWRGSLVPSYEQYF	TRBD2	TRBV12-3/TRBV12-4	TRBJ2-7
CASSPGGHNEQFF	TRBD2	TRBV6-4	TRBJ2-1
CASAAYRVINYGYTF	.	TRBV12-5	TRBJ1-2
CATSRGDGEPNEQFF	.	TRBV15	TRBJ2-1
CASTRLAGETSGKNIQYF	TRBD2	TRBV2	TRBJ2-4
CSAFSWVNTEAFF	.	TRBV20-1	TRBJ1-1
CASSGRAGANTGELFF	TRBD2	TRBV7-9	TRBJ2-2
CASSWTSGRATGYNEQFF	TRBD2	TRBV5-1	TRBJ2-1
CASSYLKSGRGKLFF	.	TRBV4-2	TRBJ1-4
CASSWDGDADTQYF	.	TRBV27	TRBJ2-3
CASNLGSNQPQHF	.	TRBV7-8	TRBJ1-5
CSAPVREGYEQYF	.	TRBV20-1	TRBJ2-7
CASSYRGAGSPLHF	TRBD1	TRBV5-4	TRBJ1-6
CAWSVPELQHLYGYTF	.	TRBV30	TRBJ1-2
CATSDPKLAGAQDTQYF	TRBD2	TRBV24-1	TRBJ2-3
CSVRRGQYF	.	TRBV29-1	TRBJ2-3
CASSLGVLVGEQFF	.	TRBV12-3/TRBV12-4	TRBJ2-1
CASRGSAGGQETQYF	TRBD2	TRBV5-1	TRBJ2-5
CASSSPGRKDIQYF	TRBD2	TRBV3-1	TRBJ2-4
CASGLGVSTQYF	.	TRBV12-5	TRBJ2-3
CASSLTQAFDEQYF	.	TRBV7-8	TRBJ2-7
CASSLVRSNEQFF	.	TRBV12-3/TRBV12-4	TRBJ2-1
CASTSSGSAYNEQFF	TRBD2	TRBV12-3/TRBV12-4	TRBJ2-1
CASSPVGGGNEQFF	TRBD2	TRBV7-9	TRBJ2-1
CASSPGDEAFF	.	TRBV25-1	TRBJ1-1
CASNWRGMNTEAFF	.	TRBV12-3/TRBV12-4	TRBJ1-1
CASGFGGGPNEQFF	.	TRBV12-5	TRBJ2-1
CATGLASNDEQFF	TRBD2	TRBV10-3	TRBJ2-1
CAISQRGGSTDTQYF	TRBD2	TRBV10-3	TRBJ2-3